The 8 T cell receptor beta chains in this list originate from one sample, sequenced in a study of OX40 agonist ivuxolimab in advanced cancers. The method was immunoSEQ multiplex PCR; TCRdb's version includes in-frame clones alone and lacks a portion of them. The sample records roughly 45,000 clones, about four fifths being singletons. Sequenced here: CD4+ or CD8+ T cells sorted from blood, sampled in a trial of the OX40 agonist ivuxolimab. The receptors come from an adult with an advanced solid tumor such as melanoma, head and neck, liver or kidney cancer.

The sample holds one count of this clone. The CDR3 loop is CASSLRGAGDEKLFF. The CDR3 DNA follows: TGTGCCAGCAGTTTGAGAGGGGCTGGGGATGAAAAACTGTTTTTT. V usage is TRBV28 and J usage is TRBJ1-4; TRBD1 is a possible D gene (5 bases). The CDR3 is made up of 15 amino acids. V lost 3 bases and J 6 bases, leaving 14 bases between the germline ends. Per the germline V gene, CDR1 is MDHEN and CDR2 is SYDVKM.

The chain combines TRBV7-9 with TRBJ2-7; maybe TRBD2 (5 bases). The CDR3 totals 11 residues. Trimming took 4 bases from V and 5 from J, leaving 6 bases between them. Germline V lookup: CDR1 SEHNR, CDR2 FQNEAQ (reference sequence). The CDR3 coding sequence is TGTGCCAGCAGCTACGGGGACGAGCAGTACTTC. Protein sequence: CASSYGDEQYF.

The V call is TRBV10-1, the J call TRBJ2-3; the D gene could be TRBD1 or TRBD2 (6 bases each). The CDR3 is 17 residues long. The germline V gene encodes CDR1 WNHNN and CDR2 SYGVQD (reference sequence). Trimming cost V 3 bases and J 2 bases, with 18 bases left between them. The CDR3 DNA reads TGCGCCAGCAGTGATTTTACAGGGAGGACTACCACAGATACGCAGTATTTT. It specifies CASSDFTGRTTTDTQYF.

The rearrangement links TRBV18 to TRBJ1-3; a weak D match, TRBD1 (6 bases). The CDR3 is made up of 17 amino acids. V was cut by 5 bases and J by 0 bases, with 17 bases left in between. In germline, CDR1 is KGHSH, CDR2 LQKENI. CDR3 DNA: TGTGCCAGCTCAGTGCAGGACAGCGCTATCTCTGGAAACACCATATATTTT. Protein product: CASSVQDSAISGNTIYF.

This clone occurred a few times. This rearrangement joins TRBV4-1 to TRBJ1-5; no firm D call. Trimming removed 1 base at V and 5 bases at J, with 9 bases between. The CDR3 has 14 amino acids. The germline V gene has CDR1 MGHRA and CDR2 YSYEKL. The CDR3 DNA reads as TGCGCCAGCAGCCAAGTAGCGAGGGATCAGCCCCAGCATTTT. The encoded protein is CASSQVARDQPQHF.

V gene TRBV21-1 combines with J gene TRBJ2-1; TRBD2, as called in the table, went unchecked against the DNA. TRBV21-1 is marked as a pseudogene. The CDR3 covers 16 residues. DNA for the CDR3: TGTGCCAGCAGCAAAGAAGGCAGCGGGTCATACAATGAGCAGTTCTTC. The encoded protein is CASSKEGSGSYNEQFF.

The rearrangement uses TRBV27 and TRBJ2-3; D uncertain. V dropped 1 base and J dropped 0 bases, with 11 bases sitting between them. The germline V gene has CDR1 MNHEY and CDR2 SMNVEV (reference sequence). CDR3 size: 16 residues. Written as DNA, the CDR3 is TGTGCCAGCAGTTTATATTGGCAGACTAGCACAGATACGCAGTATTTT. It specifies CASSLYWQTSTDTQYF.

The gene calls are TRBV7-9 and TRBJ1-1, with a weak D call TRBD1 (5 bases). V lost 4 bases and J 11 bases, leaving 20 bases between the germline ends. CDR3 length: 14 residues. Germline CDR1 is SEHNR and CDR2 is FQNEAQ (reference sequence). The CDR3 DNA follows: TGTGCCAGCAGCTCCCCGGGGGTGTTGGATGGGGCTTTCTTT. Its protein is CASSSPGVLDGAFF.